This section outlines one T cell receptor beta chain sequence together with its context. Its antigen is undetermined. This sample is part of a study of cytomegalovirus exposure and HLA in healthy donors. Vbeta (60) and Jbeta (13) primers were used in the PCR. Per the authors' pipeline: In a later analysis, some 11 million of around 75 million unique beta chains occurred in at least two donors. Repertoires were generated with immunoSEQ multiplex PCR, while TCRdb's copy carries only in-frame clones and drops some. That table is the source of V, J and clone size, and D and trimming were worked out from the DNA. The table has 130,000 or so clones, roughly 82% seen once. Whole-study results and caveats: Most subjects' HLA-A and HLA-B alleles were reportedly predicted from TCR beta sequences. Overall, approximately 150 TCR beta chains were annotated as cytomegalovirus-associated.

The sample comprised PBMCs. This receptor was identified in a woman in her late teens or twenties in good health and CMV-seropositive.

The CDR3 nucleotides are TGTGCCAGCAGCACAGGACAGGGCTACGAGCAGTACTTC. Encoded protein: CASSTGQGYEQYF. The rearrangement joins TRBV5-6 to TRBJ2-7; 8 nucleotides agree with TRBD1. V lost 4 bases to trimming and J lost 3 bases; unmatched junction nucleotides: 3. The germline CDR1 and CDR2 sequences are SGHDT and YYEEEE. CDR3 length: 13 amino acids.